The 4 T cell receptor beta chains below come from one sample, sequenced in a study of blood T cell repertoires in COVID-19. Data came from immunoSEQ multiplex PCR; TCRdb stores just in-frame clones and leaves some out. The sample records about 310,000 clones, 89% being singletons. Input material: PBMCs or T cells enriched from blood (not recorded which). The source of these receptors is a woman aged 40-49 years who had recovered from COVID-19.

The rearrangement links TRBV20-1 to TRBJ2-1, with TRBD2 matching over 8 bases. This CDR3 has 17 residues. The V gene end was trimmed by 3 bases and the J gene end by 4 bases; junction bases not matched to a gene: 14. The V gene's germline CDR1 is DFQATT and CDR2 SNEGSKA (reference sequence). DNA for the CDR3: TGCAGTGCTAGTCCCCCAAGACTAGCGCCTCTTTACAATGAGCAGTTCTTC. This gives the protein CSASPPRLAPLYNEQFF.

V is TRBV18 and J is TRBJ1-1; no firm D call. Per germline, CDR1 KGHSH and CDR2 LQKENI. The CDR3 is 13 amino acids. With 6 bases removed from V and 1 base from J, the gap between germline ends came to 9 bases. The CDR3 here is CASSPTENTEAFF. In DNA, the CDR3 is TGTGCCAGCTCCCCAACAGAGAACACTGAAGCTTTCTTT.

In its sample, this clone was seen once. This chain joins TRBV4-1 and TRBJ1-1; 7 bases agree with TRBD1. CDR1 is MGHRA, CDR2 YSYEKL, per germline. CDR3 size: 16 residues. Trimming at V came to 2 bases and at J to 4 bases, leaving 10 bases not matched to a gene. The CDR3, as DNA: TGCGCCAGCAGCCAAAGTCCGGGACAGAGGGCCACTGAAGCTTTCTTT. Translating it yields CASSQSPGQRATEAFF.

The J gene is TRBJ2-1, the V gene TRBV23-1, with TRBD1 matching 10 bases. TRBV23-1 counts as an open reading frame of uncertain function. V was pared by 6 bases and J by 3 bases, with 8 bases of the junction left unmatched. CDR3 size: 16 residues. The DNA for the CDR3 is TGCGCCAGCAGCCTACTCCGGGACAGGGGCTACAATGAGCAGTTCTTC. Amino acid sequence: CASSLLRDRGYNEQFF.